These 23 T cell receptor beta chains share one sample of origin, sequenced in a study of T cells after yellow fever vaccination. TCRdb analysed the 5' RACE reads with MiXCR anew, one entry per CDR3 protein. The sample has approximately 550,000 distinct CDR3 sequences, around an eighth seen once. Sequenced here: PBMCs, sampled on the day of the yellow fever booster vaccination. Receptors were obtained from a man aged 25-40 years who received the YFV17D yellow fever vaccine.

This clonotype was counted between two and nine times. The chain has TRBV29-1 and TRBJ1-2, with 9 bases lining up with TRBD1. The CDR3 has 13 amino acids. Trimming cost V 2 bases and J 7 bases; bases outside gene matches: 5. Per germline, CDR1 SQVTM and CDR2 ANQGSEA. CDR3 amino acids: CSVELQGAGGYTF. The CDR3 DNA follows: TGCAGCGTTGAACTACAGGGGGCCGGTGGCTACACCTTC.

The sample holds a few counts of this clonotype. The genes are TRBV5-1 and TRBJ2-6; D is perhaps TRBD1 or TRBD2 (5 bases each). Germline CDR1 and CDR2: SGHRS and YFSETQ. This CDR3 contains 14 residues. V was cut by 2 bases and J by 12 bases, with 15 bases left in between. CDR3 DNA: TGCGCCAGCAGCTTAGAATTGATGAGGGGCGTCCTGACTTTC. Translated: CASSLELMRGVLTF.

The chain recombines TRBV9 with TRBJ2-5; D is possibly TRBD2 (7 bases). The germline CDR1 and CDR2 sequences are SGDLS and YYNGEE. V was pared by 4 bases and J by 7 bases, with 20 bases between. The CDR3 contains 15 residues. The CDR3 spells CASSQSGGGDRTQYF. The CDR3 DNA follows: TGTGCCAGCAGCCAGTCGGGGGGCGGGGACCGGACCCAGTACTTC.

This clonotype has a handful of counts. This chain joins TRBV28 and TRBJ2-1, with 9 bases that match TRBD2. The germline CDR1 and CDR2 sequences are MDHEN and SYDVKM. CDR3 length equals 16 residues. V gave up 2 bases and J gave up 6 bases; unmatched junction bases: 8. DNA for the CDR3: TGTGCCAGCAGTTTAAGTGGACTAGCGCACCCCAATGAGCAGTTCTTC. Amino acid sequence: CASSLSGLAHPNEQFF.

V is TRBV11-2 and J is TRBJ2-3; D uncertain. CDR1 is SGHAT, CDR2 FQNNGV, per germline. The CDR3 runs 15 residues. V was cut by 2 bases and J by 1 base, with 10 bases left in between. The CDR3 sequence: CASSLTWQGTDTQYF. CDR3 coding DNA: TGTGCCAGCAGCTTAACCTGGCAGGGCACAGATACGCAGTATTTT.

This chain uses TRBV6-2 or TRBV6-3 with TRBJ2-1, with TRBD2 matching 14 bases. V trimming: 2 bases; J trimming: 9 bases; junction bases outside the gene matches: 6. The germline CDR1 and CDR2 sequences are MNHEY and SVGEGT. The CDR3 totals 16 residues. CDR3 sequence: CASSYPGTSGRTEQFF. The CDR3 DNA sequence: TGTGCCAGCAGTTACCCCGGGACTAGCGGGAGAACTGAGCAGTTCTTC.

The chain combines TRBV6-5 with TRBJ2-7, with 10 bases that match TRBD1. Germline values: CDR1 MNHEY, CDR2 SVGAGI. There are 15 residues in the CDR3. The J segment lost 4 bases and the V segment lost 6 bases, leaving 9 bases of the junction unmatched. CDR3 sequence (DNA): TGTGCCAGCAGATACCGGGACAGGGGCCTTTACGAGCAGTACTTC. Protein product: CASRYRDRGLYEQYF.

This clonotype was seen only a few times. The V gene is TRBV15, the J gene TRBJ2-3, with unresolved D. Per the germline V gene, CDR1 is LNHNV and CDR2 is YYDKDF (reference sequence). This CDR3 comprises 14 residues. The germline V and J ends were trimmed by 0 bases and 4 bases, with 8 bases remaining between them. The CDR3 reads CATSRDKAADTQYF. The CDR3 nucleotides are TGTGCCACCAGCAGAGATAAGGCAGCAGATACGCAGTATTTT.

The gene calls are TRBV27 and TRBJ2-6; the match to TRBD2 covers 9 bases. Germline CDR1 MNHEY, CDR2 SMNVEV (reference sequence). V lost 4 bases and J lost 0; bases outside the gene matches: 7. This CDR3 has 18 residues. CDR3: CASSSRAGGVSGANVLTF. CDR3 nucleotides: TGTGCCAGCAGTTCCCGGGCGGGAGGGGTCTCTGGGGCCAACGTCCTGACTTTC.

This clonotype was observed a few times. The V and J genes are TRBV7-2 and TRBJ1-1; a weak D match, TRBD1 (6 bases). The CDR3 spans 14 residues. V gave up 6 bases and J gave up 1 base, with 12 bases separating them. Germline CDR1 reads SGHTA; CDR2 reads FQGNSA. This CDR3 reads CASRTPQGNTEAFF. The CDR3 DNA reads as TGTGCCAGCAGAACTCCACAGGGGAACACTGAAGCTTTCTTT.

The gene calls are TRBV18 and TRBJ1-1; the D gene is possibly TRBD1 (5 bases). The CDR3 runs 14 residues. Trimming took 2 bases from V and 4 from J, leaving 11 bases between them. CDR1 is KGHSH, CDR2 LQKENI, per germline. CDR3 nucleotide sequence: TGTGCCAGCTCACCAGGGATTGGGGGCACTGAAGCTTTCTTT. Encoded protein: CASSPGIGGTEAFF.

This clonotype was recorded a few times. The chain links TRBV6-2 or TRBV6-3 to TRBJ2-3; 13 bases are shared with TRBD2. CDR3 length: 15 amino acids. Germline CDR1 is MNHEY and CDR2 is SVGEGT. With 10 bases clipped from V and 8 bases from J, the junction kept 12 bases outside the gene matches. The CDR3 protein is CATAGGLAGVRTQYF. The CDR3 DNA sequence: TGTGCCACCGCGGGCGGACTAGCGGGAGTTCGTACGCAGTATTTT.

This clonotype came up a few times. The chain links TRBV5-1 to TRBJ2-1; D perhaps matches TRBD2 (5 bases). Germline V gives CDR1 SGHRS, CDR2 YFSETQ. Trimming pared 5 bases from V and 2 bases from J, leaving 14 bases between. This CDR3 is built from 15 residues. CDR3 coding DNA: TGCGCCAGCAGGGCCCGGGATCAAGCCTACAATGAGCAGTTCTTC. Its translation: CASRARDQAYNEQFF.

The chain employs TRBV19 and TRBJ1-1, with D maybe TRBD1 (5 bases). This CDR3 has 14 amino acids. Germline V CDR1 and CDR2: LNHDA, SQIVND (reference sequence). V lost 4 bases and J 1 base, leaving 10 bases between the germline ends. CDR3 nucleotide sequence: TGTGCCAGTAGTAAGGGACTCCCGAACACTGAAGCTTTCTTT. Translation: CASSKGLPNTEAFF.

CDR3 sequence (DNA): TGTGCCAGCAGCTGGGACACAGACAATGAGCAGTTCTTC. Translation gives CASSWDTDNEQFF. The chain combines TRBV7-9 with TRBJ2-1, with D possibly being TRBD1 (6 bases). This CDR3 is built from 13 residues. V was clipped by 4 bases and J by 5 bases, with 9 bases between them. Germline values: CDR1 SEHNR, CDR2 FQNEAQ (reference sequence).

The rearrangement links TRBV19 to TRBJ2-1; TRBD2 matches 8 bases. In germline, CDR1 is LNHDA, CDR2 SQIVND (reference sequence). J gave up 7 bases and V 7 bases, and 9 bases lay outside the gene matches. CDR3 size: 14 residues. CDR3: CASKSSGSGNEQFF. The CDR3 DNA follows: TGTGCCAGTAAGTCAAGCGGGAGTGGGAATGAGCAGTTCTTC.

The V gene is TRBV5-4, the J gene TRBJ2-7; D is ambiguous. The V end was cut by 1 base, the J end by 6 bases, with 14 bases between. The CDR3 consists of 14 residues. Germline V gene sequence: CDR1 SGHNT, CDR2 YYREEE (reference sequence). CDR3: CASSLIHAFSEQYF. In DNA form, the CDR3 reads TGTGCCAGCAGCTTGATTCACGCTTTCTCCGAGCAGTACTTC. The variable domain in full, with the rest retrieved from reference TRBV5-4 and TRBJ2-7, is ETGVTQSPTHLIKTRGQQVTLRCSSQSGHNTVSWYQQALGQGPQFIFQYYREEENGRGNFPPRFSGLQFPNYSSELNVNALELDDSALYLCASSLIHAFSEQYFGPGTRLTVT.

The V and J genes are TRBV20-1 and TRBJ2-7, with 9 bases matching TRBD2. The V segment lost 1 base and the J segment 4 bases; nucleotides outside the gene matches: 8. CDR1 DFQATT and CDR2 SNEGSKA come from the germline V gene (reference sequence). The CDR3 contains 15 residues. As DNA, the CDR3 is TGCAGTGCTAGAGTGATAACTAGCGGGCTTTACGAGCAGTACTTC. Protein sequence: CSARVITSGLYEQYF.

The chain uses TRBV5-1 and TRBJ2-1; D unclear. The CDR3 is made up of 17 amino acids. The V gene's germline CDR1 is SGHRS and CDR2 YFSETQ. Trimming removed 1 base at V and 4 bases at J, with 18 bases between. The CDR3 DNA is TGCGCCAGCAGCTTGTGGGATGGGTCCCGAACATACAATGAGCAGTTCTTC. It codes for CASSLWDGSRTYNEQFF.

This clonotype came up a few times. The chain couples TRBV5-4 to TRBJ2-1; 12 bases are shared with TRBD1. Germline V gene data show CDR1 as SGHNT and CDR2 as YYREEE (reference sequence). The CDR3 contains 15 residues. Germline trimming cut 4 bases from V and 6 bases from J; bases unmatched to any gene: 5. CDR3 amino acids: CASSSRDRGPNEQFF. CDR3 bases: TGTGCCAGCAGCAGCCGGGACAGGGGGCCCAATGAGCAGTTCTTC.

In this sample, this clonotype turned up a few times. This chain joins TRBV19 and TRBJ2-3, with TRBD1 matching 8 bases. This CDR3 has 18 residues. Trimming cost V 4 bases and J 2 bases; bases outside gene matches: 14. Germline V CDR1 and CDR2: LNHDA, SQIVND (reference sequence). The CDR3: CASSTGGGETTLTDTQYF. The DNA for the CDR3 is TGTGCCAGTAGTACAGGGGGCGGTGAGACTACTCTCACAGATACGCAGTATTTT.

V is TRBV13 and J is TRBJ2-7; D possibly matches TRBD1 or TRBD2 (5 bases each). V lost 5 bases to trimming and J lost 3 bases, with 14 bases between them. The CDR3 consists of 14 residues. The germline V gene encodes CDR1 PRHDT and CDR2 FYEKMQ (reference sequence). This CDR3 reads CASSIRDGNYEQYF. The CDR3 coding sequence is TGTGCCAGCAGCATCCGGGACGGGAACTACGAGCAGTACTTC. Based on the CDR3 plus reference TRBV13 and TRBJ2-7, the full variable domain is AAGVIQSPRHLIKEKRETATLKCYPIPRHDTVYWYQQGPGQDPQFLISFYEKMQSDKGSIPDRFSAQQFSDYHSELNMSSLELGDSALYFCASSIRDGNYEQYFGPGTRLTVT.

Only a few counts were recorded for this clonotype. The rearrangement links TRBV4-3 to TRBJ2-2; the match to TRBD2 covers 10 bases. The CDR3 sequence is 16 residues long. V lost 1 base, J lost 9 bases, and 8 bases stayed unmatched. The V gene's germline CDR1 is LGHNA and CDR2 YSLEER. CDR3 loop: CASSQGMLAGERELFF. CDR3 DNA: TGCGCCAGCAGCCAAGGAATGCTAGCGGGGGAACGGGAGCTGTTTTTT.